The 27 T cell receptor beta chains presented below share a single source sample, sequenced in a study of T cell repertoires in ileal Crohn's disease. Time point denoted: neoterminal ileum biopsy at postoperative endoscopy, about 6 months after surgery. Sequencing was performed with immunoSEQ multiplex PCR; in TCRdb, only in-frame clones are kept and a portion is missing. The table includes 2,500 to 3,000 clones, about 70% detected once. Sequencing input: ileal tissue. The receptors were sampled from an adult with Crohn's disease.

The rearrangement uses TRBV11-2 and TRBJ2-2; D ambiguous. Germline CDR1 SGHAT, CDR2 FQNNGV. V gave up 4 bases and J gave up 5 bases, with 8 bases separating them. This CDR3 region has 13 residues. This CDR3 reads CASSYSNTGELFF. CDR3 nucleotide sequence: TGTGCCAGCAGCTACAGTAATACCGGGGAGCTGTTTTTT.

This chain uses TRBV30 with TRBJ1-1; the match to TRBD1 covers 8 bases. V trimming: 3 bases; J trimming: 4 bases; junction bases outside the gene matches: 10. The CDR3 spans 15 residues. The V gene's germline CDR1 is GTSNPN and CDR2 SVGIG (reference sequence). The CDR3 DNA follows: TGTGCCTGGAGCGACCCGGGACAGGTGAGCACTGAAGCTTTCTTT. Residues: CAWSDPGQVSTEAFF.

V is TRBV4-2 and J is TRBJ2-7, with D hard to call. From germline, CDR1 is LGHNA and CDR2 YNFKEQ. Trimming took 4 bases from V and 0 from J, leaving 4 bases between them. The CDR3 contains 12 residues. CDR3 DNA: TGTGCCAGCAGCCTGAGCTCCTACGAGCAGTACTTC. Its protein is CASSLSSYEQYF.

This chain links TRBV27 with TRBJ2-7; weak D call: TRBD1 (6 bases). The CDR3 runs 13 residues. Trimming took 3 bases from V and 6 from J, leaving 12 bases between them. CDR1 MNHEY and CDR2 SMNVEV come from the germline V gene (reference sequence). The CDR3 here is CASSLNRAGEQYF. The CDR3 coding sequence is TGTGCCAGCAGTTTGAACAGGGCCGGCGAGCAGTACTTC.

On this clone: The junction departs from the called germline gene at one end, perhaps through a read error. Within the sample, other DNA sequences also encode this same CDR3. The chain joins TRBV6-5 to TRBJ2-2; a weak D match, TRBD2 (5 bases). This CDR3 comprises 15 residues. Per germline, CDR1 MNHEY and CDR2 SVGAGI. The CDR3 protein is CASSYSADEVGELFF. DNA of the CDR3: TGTGCCAGCAGTTACTCGGCCGATGAGGTCGGGGAGCTGTTCTTT.

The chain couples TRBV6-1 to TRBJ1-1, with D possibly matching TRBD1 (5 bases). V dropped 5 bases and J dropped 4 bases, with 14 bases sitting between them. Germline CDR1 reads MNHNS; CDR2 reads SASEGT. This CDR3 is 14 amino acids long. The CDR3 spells CASSSLGEGTEAFF. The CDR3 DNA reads TGTGCCAGCAGTTCATTAGGGGAAGGCACTGAAGCTTTCTTT.

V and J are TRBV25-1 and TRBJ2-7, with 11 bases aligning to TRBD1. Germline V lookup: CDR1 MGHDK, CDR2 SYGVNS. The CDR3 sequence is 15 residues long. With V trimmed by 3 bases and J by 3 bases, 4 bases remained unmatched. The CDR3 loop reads CASSEPGQGVYEQYF. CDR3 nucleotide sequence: TGTGCCAGCAGTGAGCCGGGACAGGGGGTCTACGAGCAGTACTTC.

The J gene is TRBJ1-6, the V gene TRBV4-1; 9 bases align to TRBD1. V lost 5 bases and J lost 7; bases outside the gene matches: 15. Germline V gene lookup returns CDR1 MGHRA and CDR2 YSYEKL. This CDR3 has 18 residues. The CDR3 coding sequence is TGCGCCAGCAGCACAGGATTACAGGGGGCTGATATGAATTCACCCCTCCACTTT. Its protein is CASSTGLQGADMNSPLHF.

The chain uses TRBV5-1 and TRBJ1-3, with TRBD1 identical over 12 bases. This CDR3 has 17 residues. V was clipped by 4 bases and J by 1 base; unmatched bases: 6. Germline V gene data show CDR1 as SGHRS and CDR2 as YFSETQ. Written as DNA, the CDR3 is TGCGCCAGCAGCCCCGGGACAGGGGGCATTTCTGGAAACACCATATATTTT. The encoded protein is CASSPGTGGISGNTIYF.

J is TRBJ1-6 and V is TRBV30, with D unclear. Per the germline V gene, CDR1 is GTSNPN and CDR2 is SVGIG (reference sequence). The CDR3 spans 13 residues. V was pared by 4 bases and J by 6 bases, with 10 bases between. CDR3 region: CAWNEGVNSPLHF. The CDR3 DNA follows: TGTGCCTGGAATGAGGGAGTTAATTCACCCCTCCACTTT.

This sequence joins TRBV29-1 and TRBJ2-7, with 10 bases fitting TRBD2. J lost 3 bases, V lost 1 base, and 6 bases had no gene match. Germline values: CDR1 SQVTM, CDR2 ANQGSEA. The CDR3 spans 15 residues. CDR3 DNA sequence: TGCAGCGTTGAAGGGCCAACTAGCGGGGACTACGAGCAGTACTTC. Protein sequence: CSVEGPTSGDYEQYF.

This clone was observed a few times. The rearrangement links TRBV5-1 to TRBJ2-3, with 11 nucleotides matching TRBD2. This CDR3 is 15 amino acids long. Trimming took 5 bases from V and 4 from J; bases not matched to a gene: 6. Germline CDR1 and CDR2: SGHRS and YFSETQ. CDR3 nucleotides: TGCGCCAGCAGACTAGCGGGGGAGTTGGCAGATACGCAGTATTTT. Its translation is CASRLAGELADTQYF.

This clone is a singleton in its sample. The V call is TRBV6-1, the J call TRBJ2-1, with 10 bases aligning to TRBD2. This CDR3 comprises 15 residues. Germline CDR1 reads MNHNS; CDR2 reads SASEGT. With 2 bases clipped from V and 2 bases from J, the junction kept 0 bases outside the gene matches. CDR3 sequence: CASSESGGAYNEQFF. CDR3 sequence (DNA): TGTGCCAGCAGTGAAAGCGGGGGGGCCTACAATGAGCAGTTCTTC.

The CDR3 region is CASSVRPGHGEKLFF. The CDR3 coding sequence is TGTGCCAGCAGCGTACGGCCGGGACACGGAGAAAAACTGTTTTTT. This rearrangement joins TRBV9 to TRBJ1-4; tentatively, D is TRBD1 (6 bases). The V gene's germline CDR1 is SGDLS and CDR2 YYNGEE. V shed 1 base and J shed 8 bases, with 15 bases lying between them. CDR3 length equals 15 residues.

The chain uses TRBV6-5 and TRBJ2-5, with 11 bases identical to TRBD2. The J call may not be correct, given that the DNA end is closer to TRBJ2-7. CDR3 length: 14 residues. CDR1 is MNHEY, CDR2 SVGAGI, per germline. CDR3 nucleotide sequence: TGTGCCAGCAGAACCGGGACTAGCGGCTCCGAGCAGTACTTC. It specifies CASRTGTSGSEQYF.

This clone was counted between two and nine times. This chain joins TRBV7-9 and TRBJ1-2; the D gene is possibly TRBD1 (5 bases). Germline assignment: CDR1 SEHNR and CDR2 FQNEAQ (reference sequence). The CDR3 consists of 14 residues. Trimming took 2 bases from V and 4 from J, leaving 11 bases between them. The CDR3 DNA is TGTGCCAGCAGCTTATCTATGGGGCCCTATGGCTACACCTTC. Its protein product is CASSLSMGPYGYTF.

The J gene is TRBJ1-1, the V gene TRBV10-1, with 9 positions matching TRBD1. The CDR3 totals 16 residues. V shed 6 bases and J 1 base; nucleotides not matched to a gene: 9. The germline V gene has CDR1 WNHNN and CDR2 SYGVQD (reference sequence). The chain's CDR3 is CASSRDRERSNTEAFF. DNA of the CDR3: TGCGCCAGCAGCCGGGACAGGGAACGCTCGAACACTGAAGCTTTCTTT.

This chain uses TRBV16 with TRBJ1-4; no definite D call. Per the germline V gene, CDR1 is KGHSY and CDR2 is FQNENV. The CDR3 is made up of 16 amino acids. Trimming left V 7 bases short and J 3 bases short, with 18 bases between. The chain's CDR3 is CASTPNMGQSNEKLFF. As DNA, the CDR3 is TGTGCCAGCACCCCCAACATGGGCCAGTCTAATGAAAAACTGTTTTTT.

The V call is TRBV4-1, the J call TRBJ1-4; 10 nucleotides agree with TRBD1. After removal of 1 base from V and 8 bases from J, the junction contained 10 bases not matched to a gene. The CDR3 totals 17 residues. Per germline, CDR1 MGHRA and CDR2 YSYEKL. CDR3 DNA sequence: TGCGCCAGCAGCCAAGTGTTCCCCGGGACAGGGGACGAAAAACTGTTTTTT. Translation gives CASSQVFPGTGDEKLFF.

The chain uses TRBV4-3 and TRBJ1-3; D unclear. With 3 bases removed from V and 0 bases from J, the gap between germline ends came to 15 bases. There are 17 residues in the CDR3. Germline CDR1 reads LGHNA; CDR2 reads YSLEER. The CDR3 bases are TGCGCCAGCAGCCAGTCCCGAGTGGACTACTCTGGAAACACCATATATTTT. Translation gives CASSQSRVDYSGNTIYF.

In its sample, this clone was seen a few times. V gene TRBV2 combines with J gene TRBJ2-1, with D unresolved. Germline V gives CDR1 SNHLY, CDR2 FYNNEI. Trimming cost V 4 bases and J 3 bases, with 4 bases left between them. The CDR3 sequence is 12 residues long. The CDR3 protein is CASSAGYNEQFF. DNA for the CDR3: TGTGCCAGCAGTGCGGGCTACAATGAGCAGTTCTTC.

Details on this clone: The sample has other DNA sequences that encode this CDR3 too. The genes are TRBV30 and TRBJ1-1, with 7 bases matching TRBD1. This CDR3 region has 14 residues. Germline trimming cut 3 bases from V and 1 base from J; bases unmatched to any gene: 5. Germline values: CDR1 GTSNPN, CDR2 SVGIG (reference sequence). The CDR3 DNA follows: TGTGCCTGGAGCCAGGGGGTCCAGAACACTGAAGCTTTCTTT. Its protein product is CAWSQGVQNTEAFF.

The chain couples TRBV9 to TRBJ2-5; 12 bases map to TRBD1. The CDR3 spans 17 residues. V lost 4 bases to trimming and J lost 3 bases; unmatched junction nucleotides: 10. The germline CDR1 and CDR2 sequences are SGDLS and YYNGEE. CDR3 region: CASSPRGGQGAKETQYF. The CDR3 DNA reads TGTGCCAGCAGCCCCCGGGGGGGACAGGGGGCTAAAGAGACCCAGTACTTC.

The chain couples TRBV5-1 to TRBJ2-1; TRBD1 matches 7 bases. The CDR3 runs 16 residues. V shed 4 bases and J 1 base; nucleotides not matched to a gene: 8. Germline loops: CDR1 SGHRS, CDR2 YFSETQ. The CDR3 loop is CASSVDRVGSYNEQFF. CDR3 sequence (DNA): TGCGCCAGCAGCGTAGACAGGGTAGGGTCCTACAATGAGCAGTTCTTC.

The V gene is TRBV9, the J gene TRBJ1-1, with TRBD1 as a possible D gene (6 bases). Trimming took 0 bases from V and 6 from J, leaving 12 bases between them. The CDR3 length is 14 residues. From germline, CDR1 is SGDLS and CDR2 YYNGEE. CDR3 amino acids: CASSVDTGSAEAFF. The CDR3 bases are TGTGCCAGCAGCGTAGACACAGGGAGCGCTGAAGCTTTCTTT.

The CDR3 DNA sequence: TGTGCCAGCAGTGACTCTGTGACTAGCGGTACCTACGAGCAGTACTTC. Amino acid sequence: CASSDSVTSGTYEQYF. The rearrangement joins TRBV6-4 to TRBJ2-7; 9 nucleotides match TRBD2. The CDR3 sequence is 16 residues long. Germline values: CDR1 MRHNA, CDR2 SNTAGT. V lost 0 bases, J lost 2 bases, and 5 bases stayed unmatched.

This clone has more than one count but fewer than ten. The CDR3 is CAWSVGPGGYQPQHF. CDR3 DNA: TGTGCCTGGAGTGTAGGCCCCGGGGGTTATCAGCCCCAGCATTTT. The chain couples TRBV30 to TRBJ1-5; the D gene is possibly TRBD1 (5 bases). The CDR3 extends over 15 amino acids. Trimming removed 0 bases at V and 5 bases at J, with 14 bases between. Germline CDR1 reads GTSNPN; CDR2 reads SVGIG (reference sequence).